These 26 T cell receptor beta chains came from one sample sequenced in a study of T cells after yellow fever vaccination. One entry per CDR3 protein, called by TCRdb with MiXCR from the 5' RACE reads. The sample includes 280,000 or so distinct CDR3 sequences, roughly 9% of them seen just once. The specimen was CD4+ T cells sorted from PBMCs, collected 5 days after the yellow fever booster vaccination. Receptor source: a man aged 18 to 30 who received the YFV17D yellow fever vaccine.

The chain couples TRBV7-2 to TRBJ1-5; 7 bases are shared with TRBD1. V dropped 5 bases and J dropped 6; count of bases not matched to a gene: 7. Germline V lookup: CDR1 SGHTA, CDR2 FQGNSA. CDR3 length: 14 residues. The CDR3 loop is CASSAGQLVQPQHF. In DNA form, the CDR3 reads TGTGCCAGCAGCGCGGGACAGTTGGTTCAGCCCCAGCATTTT.

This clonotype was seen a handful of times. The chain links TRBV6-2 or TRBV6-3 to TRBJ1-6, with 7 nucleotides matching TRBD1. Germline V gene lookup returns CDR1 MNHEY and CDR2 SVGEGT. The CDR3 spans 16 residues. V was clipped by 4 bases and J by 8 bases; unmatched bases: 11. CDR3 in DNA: TGTGCCAGCAGTTCCTGGGGTGGCAGGGGGGATTCACCCCTCCACTTT. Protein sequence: CASSSWGGRGDSPLHF.

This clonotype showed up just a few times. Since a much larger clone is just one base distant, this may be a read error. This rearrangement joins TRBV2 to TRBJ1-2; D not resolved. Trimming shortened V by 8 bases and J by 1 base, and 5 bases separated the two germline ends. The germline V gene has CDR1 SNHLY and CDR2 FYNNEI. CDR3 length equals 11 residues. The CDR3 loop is CASGVNYGYTF. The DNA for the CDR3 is TGTGCCAGCGGCGTTAACTATGGCTACACCTTC.

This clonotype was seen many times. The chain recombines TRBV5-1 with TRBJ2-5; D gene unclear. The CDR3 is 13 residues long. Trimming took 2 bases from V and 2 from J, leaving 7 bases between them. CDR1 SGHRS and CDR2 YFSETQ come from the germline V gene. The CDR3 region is CASSFLEQETQYF. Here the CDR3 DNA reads TGCGCCAGCAGCTTTTTGGAACAAGAGACCCAGTACTTC.

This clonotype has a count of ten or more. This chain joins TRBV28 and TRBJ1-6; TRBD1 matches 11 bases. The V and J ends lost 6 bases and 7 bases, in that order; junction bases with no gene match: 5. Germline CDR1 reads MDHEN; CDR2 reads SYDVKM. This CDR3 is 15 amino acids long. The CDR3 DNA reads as TGTGCCAGCAGGACCGGACAGGGGGCCAATTCACCCCTCCACTTT. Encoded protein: CASRTGQGANSPLHF.

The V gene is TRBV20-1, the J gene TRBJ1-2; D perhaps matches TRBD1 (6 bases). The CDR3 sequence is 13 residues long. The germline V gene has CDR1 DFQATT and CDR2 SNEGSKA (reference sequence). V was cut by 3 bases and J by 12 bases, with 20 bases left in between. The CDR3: CSASPGALAPHTF. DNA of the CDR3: TGCAGTGCTAGCCCGGGGGCCCTAGCCCCCCACACCTTC.

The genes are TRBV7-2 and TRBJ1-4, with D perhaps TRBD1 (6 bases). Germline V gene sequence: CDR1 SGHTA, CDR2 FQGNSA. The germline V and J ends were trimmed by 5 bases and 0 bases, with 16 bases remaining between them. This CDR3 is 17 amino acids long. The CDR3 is CASSRRQATATNEKLFF. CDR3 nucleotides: TGTGCCAGCAGCCGGCGACAGGCCACCGCAACTAATGAAAAACTGTTTTTT.

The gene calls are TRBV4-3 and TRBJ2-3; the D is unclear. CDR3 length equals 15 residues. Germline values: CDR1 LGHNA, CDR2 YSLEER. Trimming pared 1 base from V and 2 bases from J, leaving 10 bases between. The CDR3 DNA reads TGCGCCAGCAGCCAAGGGAACAGTCACACAGATACGCAGTATTTT. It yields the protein CASSQGNSHTDTQYF.

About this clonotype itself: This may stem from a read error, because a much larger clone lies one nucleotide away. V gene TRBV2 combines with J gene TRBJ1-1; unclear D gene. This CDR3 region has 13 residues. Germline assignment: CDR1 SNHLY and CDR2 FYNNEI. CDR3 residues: CTSSGVRDTEAFF. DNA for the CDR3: TGTACCAGCAGTGGCGTAAGGGACACTGAAGCTTTCTTT.

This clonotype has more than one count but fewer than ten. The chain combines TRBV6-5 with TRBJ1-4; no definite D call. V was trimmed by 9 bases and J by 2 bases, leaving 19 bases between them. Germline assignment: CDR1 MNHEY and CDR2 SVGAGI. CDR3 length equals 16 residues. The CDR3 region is CASGRTRQATNEKLFF. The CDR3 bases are TGTGCCAGTGGAAGGACGAGGCAAGCGACTAATGAAAAACTGTTTTTT.

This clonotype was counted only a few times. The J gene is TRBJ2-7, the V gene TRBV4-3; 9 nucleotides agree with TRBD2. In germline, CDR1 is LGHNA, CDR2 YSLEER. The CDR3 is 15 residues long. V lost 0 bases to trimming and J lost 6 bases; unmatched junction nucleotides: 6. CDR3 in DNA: TGCGCCAGCAGCCAAGATGCGCGGGGGGGCACCGAGCAGTACTTC. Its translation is CASSQDARGGTEQYF.

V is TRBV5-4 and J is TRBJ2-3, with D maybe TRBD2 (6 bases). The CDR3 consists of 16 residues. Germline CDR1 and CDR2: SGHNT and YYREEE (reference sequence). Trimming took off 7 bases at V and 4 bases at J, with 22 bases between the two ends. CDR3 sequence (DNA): TGTGCCAGCTGCGGTGGGCGGGGTCGGGCCGCAGATACGCAGTATTTT. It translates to CASCGGRGRAADTQYF.

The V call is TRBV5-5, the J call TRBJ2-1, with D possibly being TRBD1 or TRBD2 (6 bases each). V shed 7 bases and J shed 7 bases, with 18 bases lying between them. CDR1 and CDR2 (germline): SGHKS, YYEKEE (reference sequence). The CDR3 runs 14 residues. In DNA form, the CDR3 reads TGTGCCAGCGGGCCCTGGGGGGCGAGGAATGAGCAGTTCTTC. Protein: CASGPWGARNEQFF.

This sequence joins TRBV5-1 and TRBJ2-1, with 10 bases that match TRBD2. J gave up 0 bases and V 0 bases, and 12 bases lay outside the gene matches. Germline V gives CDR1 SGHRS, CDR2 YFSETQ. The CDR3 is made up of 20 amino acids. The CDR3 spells CASSLAQASGGLSSYNEQFF. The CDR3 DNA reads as TGCGCCAGCAGCTTGGCCCAGGCTAGCGGGGGCCTCAGCTCCTACAATGAGCAGTTCTTC.

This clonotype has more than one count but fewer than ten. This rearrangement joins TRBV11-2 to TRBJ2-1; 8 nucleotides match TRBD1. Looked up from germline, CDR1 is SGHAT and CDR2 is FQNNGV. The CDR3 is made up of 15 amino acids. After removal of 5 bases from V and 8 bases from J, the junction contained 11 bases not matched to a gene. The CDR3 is CASSLGQGPFHEQFF. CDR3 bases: TGTGCCAGCAGCCTCGGACAGGGTCCGTTTCATGAGCAGTTCTTC.

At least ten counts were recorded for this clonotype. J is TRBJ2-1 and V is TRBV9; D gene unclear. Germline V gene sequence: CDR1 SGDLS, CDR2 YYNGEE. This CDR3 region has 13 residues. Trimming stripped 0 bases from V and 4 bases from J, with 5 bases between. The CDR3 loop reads CASSVASYNEQFF. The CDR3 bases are TGTGCCAGCAGCGTAGCGTCATACAATGAGCAGTTCTTC.

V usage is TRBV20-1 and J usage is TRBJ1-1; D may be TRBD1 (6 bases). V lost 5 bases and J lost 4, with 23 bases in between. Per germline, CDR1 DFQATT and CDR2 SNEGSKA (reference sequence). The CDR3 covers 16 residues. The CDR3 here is CSAPPGGGAGGTEAFF. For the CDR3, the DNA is TGCAGTGCTCCACCCGGGGGGGGCGCGGGGGGCACTGAAGCTTTCTTT.

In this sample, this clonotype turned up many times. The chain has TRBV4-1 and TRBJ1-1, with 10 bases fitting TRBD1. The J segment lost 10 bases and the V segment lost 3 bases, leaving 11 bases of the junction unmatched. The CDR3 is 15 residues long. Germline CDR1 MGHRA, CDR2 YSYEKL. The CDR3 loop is CASSHPPAGTGAAFF. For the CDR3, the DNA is TGCGCCAGCAGCCACCCCCCCGCCGGGACAGGGGCAGCTTTCTTT.

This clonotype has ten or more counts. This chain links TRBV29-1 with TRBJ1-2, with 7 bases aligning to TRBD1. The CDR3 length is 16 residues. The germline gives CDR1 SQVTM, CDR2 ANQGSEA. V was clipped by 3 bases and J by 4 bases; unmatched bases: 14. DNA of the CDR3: TGCAGCGTTGACGGGGGATGGCAGGGGGACCCCTATGGCTACACCTTC. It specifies CSVDGGWQGDPYGYTF.

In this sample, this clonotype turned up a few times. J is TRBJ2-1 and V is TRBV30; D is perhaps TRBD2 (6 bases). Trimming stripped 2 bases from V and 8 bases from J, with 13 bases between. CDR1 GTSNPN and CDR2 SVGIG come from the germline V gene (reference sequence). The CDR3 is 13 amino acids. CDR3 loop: CAWSRGTNHEQFF. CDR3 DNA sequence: TGTGCCTGGAGTCGGGGGACGAACCATGAGCAGTTCTTC.

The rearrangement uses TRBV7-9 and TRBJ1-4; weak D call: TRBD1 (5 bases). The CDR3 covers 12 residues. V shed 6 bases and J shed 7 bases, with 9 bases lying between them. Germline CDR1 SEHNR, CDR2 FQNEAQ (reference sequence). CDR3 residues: CASRETGEKLFF. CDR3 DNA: TGTGCCAGCAGGGAAACAGGTGAAAAACTGTTTTTT.

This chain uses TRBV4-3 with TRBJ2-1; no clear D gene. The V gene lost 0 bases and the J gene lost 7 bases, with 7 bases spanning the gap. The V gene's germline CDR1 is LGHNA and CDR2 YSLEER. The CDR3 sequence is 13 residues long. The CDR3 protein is CASSQEQSNEQFF. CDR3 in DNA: TGCGCCAGCAGCCAAGAACAGTCGAATGAGCAGTTCTTC.

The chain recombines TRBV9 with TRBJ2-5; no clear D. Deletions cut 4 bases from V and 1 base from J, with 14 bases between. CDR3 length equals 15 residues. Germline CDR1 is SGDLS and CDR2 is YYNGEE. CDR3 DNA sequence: TGTGCCAGCAGCCGACGATCCGGAACCCAAGAGACCCAGTACTTC. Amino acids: CASSRRSGTQETQYF. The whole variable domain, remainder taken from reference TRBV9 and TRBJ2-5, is DSGVTQTPKHLITATGQRVTLRCSPRSGDLSVYWYQQSLDQGLQFLIQYYNGEERAKGNILERFSAQQFPDLHSELNLSSLELGDSALYFCASSRRSGTQETQYFGPGTRLLVL.

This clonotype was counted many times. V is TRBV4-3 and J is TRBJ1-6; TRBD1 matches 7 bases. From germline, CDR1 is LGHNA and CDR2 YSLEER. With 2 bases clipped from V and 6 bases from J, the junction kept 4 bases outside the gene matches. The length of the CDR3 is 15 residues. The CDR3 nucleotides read TGCGCCAGCAGCCAATCCAGGGGGTCTAATTCACCCCTCCACTTT. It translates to CASSQSRGSNSPLHF.

CDR3 in DNA: TGCGCCAGCAGCTTGGGATCAGGGAGAGGGACTAATGAAAAACTGTTTTTT. Protein product: CASSLGSGRGTNEKLFF. The rearrangement uses TRBV5-1 and TRBJ1-4; possibly TRBD1 for D (5 bases). CDR1 is SGHRS, CDR2 YFSETQ, per germline. V dropped 0 bases and J dropped 2 bases, with 14 bases sitting between them. This CDR3 has 17 amino acids.

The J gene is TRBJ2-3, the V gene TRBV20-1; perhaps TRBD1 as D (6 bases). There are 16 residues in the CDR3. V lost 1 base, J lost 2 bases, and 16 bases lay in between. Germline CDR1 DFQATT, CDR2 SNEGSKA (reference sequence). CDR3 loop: CSARGGQTTFTDTQYF. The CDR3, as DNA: TGCAGTGCTAGAGGGGGACAAACGACTTTCACAGATACGCAGTATTTT.